This TCR beta chain was identified during a study of PD-L1 blockade in urothelial cancer. Turning to the study itself: At 3 weeks after treatment start (second dose) and again at 6 weeks, blood was analyzed. Each blood sample yielded a median of about 130,000 T cells.

Time point: peripheral blood 6 weeks after treatment start. The germline V gene has CDR1 KGHSH and CDR2 LQKENI. The CDR3 covers 14 residues. Trimming took 3 bases from V and 8 from J, leaving 16 bases between them. Study conclusions and caveats: Pretreatment peripheral blood TCR clonality that fell below the median predicted better survival among the patients studied.

Concerning this clone itself: Its target is not known.

Synthetically made TCR analog templates were put into each PCR as spikes. TCRdb keeps only in-frame clones here, not all; method: immunoSEQ multiplex PCR. The repertoire holds more than 90,000 clones, with less than 95% as singletons. The origin of this receptor is a man aged 60 to 69 with urothelial cancer. This rearrangement joins TRBV18 to TRBJ1-1; D ambiguous. The material sequenced was PBMCs, taken around atezolizumab (anti-PD-L1) treatment. DNA for the CDR3: TGTGCCAGCTCACCTACAGAAGGGTCGGGGGAAGCTTTCTTT. It yields the protein CASSPTEGSGEAFF.